This TCR beta chain emerged from a study of naive and memory T cell subsets. Both TRBC1 and TRBC2 were covered by a beta constant-region primer of two equimolar oligonucleotides. The ligated cDNA underwent four PCR rounds using SP2 and nested alpha and beta constant-region primers. One entry per CDR3 protein results from TCRdb running MiXCR on the UMI-ligation and nested PCR reads. Of approximately 140,000 distinct CDR3 sequences in the sample, 22% were seen once. This clonotype was seen a handful of times. Its target is unknown. Study observations and caveats: From naive to CM, EM and EMRA, diversity decreased and Gini increased. Naive repertoires, especially CD8, held a few larger clonotypes, possibly memory cells re-expressing CD45RA.

The CDR3 length is 14 residues. Germline CDR1 reads DFQATT; CDR2 reads SNEGSKA (reference sequence). The V gene lost 3 bases and the J gene lost 2 bases, with 12 bases spanning the gap. The V call is TRBV20-1, the J call TRBJ2-3; tentative D call: TRBD2 (6 bases). The material sequenced was naive CD4+ T cells from blood. The TCR was taken from a human donor in good health. The CDR3 protein is CSASGRASTDTQYF. The CDR3 nucleotides are TGCAGTGCTAGCGGGAGAGCCTCCACAGATACGCAGTATTTT.